The rows below give T cell receptor beta chains drawn from one sample of a study of OX40 agonist ivuxolimab in advanced cancers. Only in-frame clones appear in the TCRdb table, and some are missing; sequencing was by immunoSEQ multiplex PCR. The sample has about 64,000 clones, 85% to 95% seen once. The sequencing here drew on CD4+ or CD8+ T cells sorted from blood, taken in a trial of the OX40 agonist ivuxolimab. The origin of the receptors is an adult with an advanced solid tumor such as melanoma, head and neck, liver or kidney cancer. Both conserved end residues are part of each CDR3. The order of the fields is CDR3 protein, CDR3 DNA, J gene, V gene, D gene. The D gene is left open where the match is weak.

CDR3: CASSGGGASNEQFF
DNA: TGTGCCAGCAGTGGCGGAGGCGCCTCCAATGAGCAGTTCTTC
J: TRBJ2-1
V: TRBV6-4
D: NA

CDR3: CASSESVPDYGYTF
DNA: TGTGCCAGCAGTGAATCCGTGCCAGACTATGGCTACACCTTC
J: TRBJ1-2
V: TRBV25-1
D: NA

CDR3: CASSYGGLATDTQYF
DNA: TGTGCCAGCAGTTACGGGGGGCTCGCGACAGATACGCAGTATTTT
J: TRBJ2-3
V: TRBV6-6
D: NA

CDR3: CASSLRLAGKTRPYEQYF
DNA: TGTGCCAGCAGCCTACGCCTAGCGGGTAAAACCAGGCCCTACGAGCAGTACTTC
J: TRBJ2-7
V: TRBV11-2
D: TRBD2

CDR3: CATSGDRDLGAYEQYF
DNA: TGTGCCACCAGCGGCGACCGGGACCTCGGGGCCTACGAGCAGTACTTC
J: TRBJ2-7
V: TRBV15
D: NA

CDR3: CASSTGQGAGNTEAFF
DNA: TGCGCCAGCAGCACCGGACAGGGGGCTGGGAACACTGAAGCTTTCTTT
J: TRBJ1-1
V: TRBV5-1
D: TRBD1

CDR3: CASSLFADYGYTF
DNA: TGCGCCAGCAGCTTGTTTGCCGACTATGGCTACACCTTC
J: TRBJ1-2
V: TRBV5-1
D: NA

CDR3: CASSLGSSGNQETQYF
DNA: TGTGCCAGCAGCTTAGGGTCTAGCGGGAACCAAGAGACCCAGTACTTC
J: TRBJ2-5
V: TRBV7-2
D: TRBD2

CDR3: CASSRDPGRDTDTQYF
DNA: TGTGCCAGCAGCCGGGACCCAGGGAGGGACACAGATACGCAGTATTTT
J: TRBJ2-3
V: TRBV7-9
D: TRBD2

CDR3: CASSQGQGPYEQYF
DNA: TGTGCCAGCAGCCAGGGACAGGGGCCCTACGAGCAGTACTTC
J: TRBJ2-7
V: TRBV5-4
D: TRBD1

CDR3: CASSKGEYYGYTF
DNA: TGTGCCAGCAGCAAGGGGGAGTACTATGGCTACACCTTC
J: TRBJ1-2
V: TRBV14
D: NA

CDR3: CASSYSFGSNQPQHF
DNA: TGTGCCAGCAGTTACTCCTTCGGTAGCAATCAGCCCCAGCATTTT
J: TRBJ1-5
V: TRBV6-5
D: NA

CDR3: CASTVGGSRTGELFF
DNA: TGTGCCAGCACCGTGGGAGGGAGTCGGACCGGGGAGCTGTTTTTT
J: TRBJ2-2
V: TRBV11-2
D: TRBD2

CDR3: CASRSIGWNTEAFF
DNA: TGTGCCAGTAGATCGATAGGTTGGAACACTGAAGCTTTCTTT
J: TRBJ1-1
V: TRBV19
D: NA

CDR3: CATKGLAGEGEQFF
DNA: TGTGCCACCAAGGGACTAGCGGGAGAGGGTGAGCAGTTCTTC
J: TRBJ2-1
V: TRBV6-1
D: TRBD2